This T cell receptor (beta chain) appears in the sequencing data of a study of CD8+ T cells in alopecia areata. General study results and limits: Clonality exceeded that of normal scalp in lesional scalp, most notably in alopecia totalis/universalis.

CDR1 and CDR2 (germline): SGHRS, YFSETQ. The V end lost 7 bases, the J end lost 8 bases, and 12 bases lay between the germline ends. The CDR3 is 11 residues long. Isolated RNA was reverse transcribed into cDNA used as the sequencing template. Generated by immunoSEQ multiplex PCR, the TCRdb table keeps only in-frame clones and is missing some. The sample has roughly 150,000 clones, around 47% seen once; the top ten hold approximately 6.8%. This clone was detected a few times. As yet, its antigen is unknown. The receptor was isolated from a human donor with alopecia areata. The chain recombines TRBV5-1 with TRBJ1-2; no definite D call. Sequenced input: CD4+ T cells sorted from blood. CDR3 DNA sequence: TGCGCCAGCGGGGAGGGTTTCGGCTACACCTTC. Protein sequence: CASGEGFGYTF. Filled out from reference TRBV5-1 and TRBJ1-2, the complete variable domain reads KAGVTQTPRYLIKTRGQQVTLSCSPISGHRSVSWYQQTPGQGLQFLFEYFSETQRNKGNFPGRFSGRQFSNSRSEMNVSTLELGDSALYLCASGEGFGYTFGSGTRLTVV.